These 12 T cell receptor beta chains were all obtained from the same sample, sequenced in a study of T cell changes during pregnancy in multiple sclerosis. The table came from immunoSEQ multiplex PCR; TCRdb's copy has only in-frame clones and leaves some out. In the table there are some 73,000 clones, 92% of which are singletons. Sequencing used peripheral blood, obtained in the third trimester of pregnancy. The receptor source for this set is a female donor in good health, enrolled as a control in a pregnancy study.

J is TRBJ2-1 and V is TRBV27; D is unresolved. Per germline, CDR1 MNHEY and CDR2 SMNVEV (reference sequence). The CDR3 covers 12 residues. V was clipped by 4 bases and J by 4 bases, with 5 bases between them. Here the CDR3 reads CASSSRYNEQFF. The CDR3 region has the DNA TGTGCCAGCAGTTCCCGGTACAATGAGCAGTTCTTC.

The chain has TRBV7-6 and TRBJ1-1; no firm D call. Per the germline V gene, CDR1 is SGHVS and CDR2 is FNYEAQ. The CDR3 is made up of 13 amino acids. V lost 5 bases and J lost 0, with 7 bases in between. Here the CDR3 DNA reads TGTGCCAGCAGCAGGGAGTTGAACACTGAAGCTTTCTTT. This sequence encodes CASSRELNTEAFF.

The chain couples TRBV25-1 to TRBJ2-7; D unclear. There are 13 residues in the CDR3. V was pared by 1 base and J by 2 bases, with 6 bases between. CDR1 and CDR2 from the germline V gene are MGHDK and SYGVNS. As DNA, the CDR3 is TGTGCCAGCAGTGAATCCCCTGCCTACGAGCAGTACTTC. This gives the protein CASSESPAYEQYF.

This clone was picked up one time. The rearrangement uses TRBV9 and TRBJ2-7; TRBD2 might be the D (7 bases). Germline V gene data show CDR1 as SGDLS and CDR2 as YYNGEE. There are 13 residues in the CDR3. Deletions cut 5 bases from V and 3 bases from J, with 12 bases between. CDR3 nucleotide sequence: TGTGCCAGCAGGGGGGGGCAGGGCTACGAGCAGTACTTC. It yields the protein CASRGGQGYEQYF.

The rearrangement uses TRBV27 and TRBJ1-6, with a possible D match to TRBD1 (6 bases). Trimming removed 2 bases at V and 6 bases at J, with 8 bases between. The CDR3 is 14 amino acids. CDR1 is MNHEY and CDR2 is SMNVEV in the germline V gene (reference sequence). CDR3 region: CASSLGDINSPLHF. The CDR3 DNA reads as TGTGCCAGCAGTTTAGGGGACATTAATTCACCCCTCCACTTT.

The rearrangement joins TRBV28 to TRBJ1-5; 10 bases match TRBD1. CDR3 length equals 16 residues. Trimming cost V 5 bases and J 7 bases; bases outside gene matches: 11. Germline V gene data show CDR1 as MDHEN and CDR2 as SYDVKM. The DNA for the CDR3 is TGTGCCAGCAGTGCGATGACAGGGGGCAATCGACAGCCCCAGCATTTT. As protein: CASSAMTGGNRQPQHF. Full variable domain (outside the CDR3, taken from reference TRBV28 and TRBJ1-5): DVKVTQSSRYLVKRTGEKVFLECVQDMDHENMFWYRQDPGLGLRLIYFSYDVKMKEKGDIPEGYSVSREKKERFSLILESASTNQTSMYLCASSAMTGGNRQPQHFGDGTRLSIL.

This clone was recorded only once. The rearrangement links TRBV5-6 to TRBJ1-1; D is undetermined. V lost 1 base and J lost 1, with 2 bases in between. The CDR3 runs to 12 residues. Germline CDR1 SGHDT, CDR2 YYEEEE. The CDR3 DNA is TGTGCCAGCAGCTTGCGGAACACTGAAGCTTTCTTT. Residues: CASSLRNTEAFF.

This chain joins TRBV9 and TRBJ2-7, with 10 bases fitting TRBD2. Germline V gene data show CDR1 as SGDLS and CDR2 as YYNGEE. V gave up 0 bases and J gave up 5 bases; unmatched junction bases: 8. The CDR3 is 16 residues long. The CDR3 DNA is TGTGCCAGCAGCGTAGACCCAGCGGGAGGGCTTAACGAGCAGTACTTC. It codes for CASSVDPAGGLNEQYF.

In its sample, this clone was seen once. The chain joins TRBV7-9 to TRBJ2-2, with 8 bases lining up with TRBD2. The trim removed 5 bases at V and 4 bases at J, leaving 3 bases unmatched. The CDR3 contains 14 residues. Germline CDR1 and CDR2: SEHNR and FQNEAQ (reference sequence). CDR3 coding DNA: TGTGCCAGCAGCATGACTAGCGTCACCGGGGAGCTGTTTTTT. It translates to CASSMTSVTGELFF.

This chain joins TRBV25-1 and TRBJ2-7, with 7 bases that match TRBD1. V trimming: 6 bases; J trimming: 7 bases; junction bases outside the gene matches: 6. The CDR3 extends over 12 amino acids. Germline V CDR1 and CDR2: MGHDK, SYGVNS. The CDR3 nucleotides are TGTGCCAGCAGGGCTGACAGGGCAGAGCAGTACTTC. The encoded protein is CASRADRAEQYF.

This CDR3 is CASSEGPGSGNQPQHF. In nucleotides, the CDR3 is TGTGCCAGCAGTGAAGGCCCGGGGTCGGGCAATCAGCCCCAGCATTTT. The rearrangement joins TRBV6-1 to TRBJ1-5; no clear D gene. Between the trimmed V and J ends, which lost 1 base and 2 bases, there was a span of 12 bases. This CDR3 is built from 16 residues. Germline CDR1 reads MNHNS; CDR2 reads SASEGT.

The rearrangement uses TRBV19 and TRBJ2-1; 9 bases align to TRBD2. This CDR3 has 14 residues. Germline trimming cut 6 bases from V and 2 bases from J; bases unmatched to any gene: 2. Germline V gives CDR1 LNHDA, CDR2 SQIVND (reference sequence). CDR3 DNA sequence: TGTGCCAGTAGGTCTAGCGGGACCTACAATGAGCAGTTCTTC. Its translation is CASRSSGTYNEQFF.